This T cell receptor (beta chain) stems from a study of early T cells in non-severe SARS-CoV-2 infection. Via MiXCR, TCRdb re-called the 5' RACE reads, giving one row per CDR3 protein. The sample has fewer than 85,000 distinct CDR3 sequences, about 9.6% seen once. V was clipped by 3 bases and J by 0 bases, with 9 bases between them. This CDR3 contains 14 residues. Germline loops: CDR1 DFQATT, CDR2 SNEGSKA (reference sequence). This sequence was found in an adult who was a healthcare worker with PCR-confirmed SARS-CoV-2 infection or an uninfected control (not recorded which). V usage is TRBV20-1 and J usage is TRBJ2-1, with a tentative D call TRBD2 (6 bases). Input material: whole blood. The DNA for the CDR3 is TGCAGTGCTAGGGGGCGGGGCTCCTACAATGAGCAGTTCTTC. Its translation is CSARGRGSYNEQFF.